This is a list of T cell receptor beta chains from one sample in a study of regulatory T cells in long-lasting Graves disease. TCRdb re-analysed the multiplex PCR reads in MiXCR, keeping a single row per CDR3 protein. The table records over 350,000 distinct CDR3 sequences, 13% to 15% of them present only once. These data are also associated with another study on T cells in Graves' hyperthyroidism and ophthalmopathy.

Sequencing was performed on peripheral blood mononuclear cells (PBMCs), taken at new diagnosis, from a patient treated with antithyroid drugs. The receptors shown here come from a woman aged 45-65 years with Graves disease. Each CDR3 is given with its conserved first and last residue. The order of the fields is D gene, clone size, CDR3 length, V gene, J gene, CDR3 DNA, CDR3 protein. The D gene is left open where the match is weak. Clone size, where shown, is once, few, many, or a class for clones that have expanded.

D gene: TRBD2
clone size: many
CDR3 length: 16
V gene: TRBV10-1
J gene: TRBJ2-7
CDR3 DNA: TGCGCCACCTCAGATACCGGGGGGACTGGACCCTACGAGCAGTACTTC
CDR3 protein: CATSDTGGTGPYEQYF

D gene: TRBD1
clone size: few
CDR3 length: 16
V gene: TRBV5-1
J gene: TRBJ1-4
CDR3 DNA: TGCGCCAGCAGCACCACCGGGACAGGGCTTCATGAAAAACTGTTTTTT
CDR3 protein: CASSTTGTGLHEKLFF

D gene: -
clone size: many
CDR3 length: 13
V gene: TRBV6-1
J gene: TRBJ2-5
CDR3 DNA: TGTGCCAGCGCCTCCAGGGATCTTGAGACCCAGTACTTC
CDR3 protein: CASASRDLETQYF

D gene: TRBD2
clone size: -
CDR3 length: 18
V gene: TRBV19
J gene: TRBJ2-1
CDR3 DNA: TGTGCCAGTAGTATGGGACTAGCGGGGGGACATATGTCTGCTGAGCAGTTCTTC
CDR3 protein: CASSMGLAGGHMSAEQFF

D gene: -
clone size: many
CDR3 length: 15
V gene: TRBV5-4
J gene: TRBJ2-1
CDR3 DNA: TGTGCCAGCAGCCGGTGGGGGGGGCTAGTCAATGAGCAGTTCTTC
CDR3 protein: CASSRWGGLVNEQFF

D gene: -
clone size: few
CDR3 length: 17
V gene: TRBV4-2
J gene: TRBJ2-2
CDR3 DNA: TGTGCCAGCAGCCAAGTCTCAGGGCCAACCAACACCGGGGAGCTGTTTTTT
CDR3 protein: CASSQVSGPTNTGELFF

D gene: TRBD1
clone size: few
CDR3 length: 13
V gene: TRBV6-2/TRBV6-3
J gene: TRBJ1-2
CDR3 DNA: TGTGCCAGCAGTTACGAGGGGGCCAGTGGCTACACCTTC
CDR3 protein: CASSYEGASGYTF

D gene: TRBD2
clone size: many
CDR3 length: 15
V gene: TRBV9
J gene: TRBJ2-2
CDR3 DNA: TGTGCCAGCAGCGTAAGCGGGGCAAACACCGGGGAGCTGTTTTTT
CDR3 protein: CASSVSGANTGELFF

D gene: TRBD2
clone size: -
CDR3 length: 14
V gene: TRBV9
J gene: TRBJ2-7
CDR3 DNA: TGTGCCAGCAGCCTAGATAGCGGGAGGATAGAGCAGTACTTC
CDR3 protein: CASSLDSGRIEQYF

D gene: TRBD2
clone size: many
CDR3 length: 17
V gene: TRBV20-1
J gene: TRBJ2-7
CDR3 DNA: TGCAGTGCACCCAACCTCCCAAAGACTAGCGGAGGTCGGGAGCAGTACTTC
CDR3 protein: CSAPNLPKTSGGREQYF

D gene: TRBD2
clone size: many
CDR3 length: 18
V gene: TRBV28
J gene: TRBJ2-4
CDR3 DNA: TGTGCCAGCAGTTCACTATCGGGACTAGCGGGAGGGCCCGTCATTCAGTACTTC
CDR3 protein: CASSSLSGLAGGPVIQYF

D gene: -
clone size: -
CDR3 length: 13
V gene: TRBV9
J gene: TRBJ2-5
CDR3 DNA: TGTGCCAGCAGCCCCCGGACACAAGAGACCCAGTACTTC
CDR3 protein: CASSPRTQETQYF

D gene: TRBD2
clone size: few
CDR3 length: 19
V gene: TRBV7-9
J gene: TRBJ2-7
CDR3 DNA: TGTGCCAGCAGCGCCCGGGACCGGCCAGGCGGGAGGGGAGGCTACGAGCAGTACTTC
CDR3 protein: CASSARDRPGGRGGYEQYF

D gene: TRBD1
clone size: -
CDR3 length: 16
V gene: TRBV12-3/TRBV12-4
J gene: TRBJ2-1
CDR3 DNA: TGTGCCAGCAGTCCCAAGACAGGGGGCGCTTTCTATGAGCAGTTCTTC
CDR3 protein: CASSPKTGGAFYEQFF

D gene: -
clone size: -
CDR3 length: 15
V gene: TRBV19
J gene: TRBJ1-5
CDR3 DNA: TGTGCCAGTAGTTTCCAGGGTGTAAGCAATCAGCCCCAGCATTTT
CDR3 protein: CASSFQGVSNQPQHF

D gene: TRBD1
clone size: few
CDR3 length: 13
V gene: TRBV3-1
J gene: TRBJ2-7
CDR3 DNA: TGTGCCAGCAGCCAAGGGACAGGCTACGAGCAGTACTTC
CDR3 protein: CASSQGTGYEQYF

D gene: -
clone size: few
CDR3 length: 13
V gene: TRBV30
J gene: TRBJ1-1
CDR3 DNA: TGTGCCTGGATGGTGCAGGGGAACACTGAAGCTTTCTTT
CDR3 protein: CAWMVQGNTEAFF